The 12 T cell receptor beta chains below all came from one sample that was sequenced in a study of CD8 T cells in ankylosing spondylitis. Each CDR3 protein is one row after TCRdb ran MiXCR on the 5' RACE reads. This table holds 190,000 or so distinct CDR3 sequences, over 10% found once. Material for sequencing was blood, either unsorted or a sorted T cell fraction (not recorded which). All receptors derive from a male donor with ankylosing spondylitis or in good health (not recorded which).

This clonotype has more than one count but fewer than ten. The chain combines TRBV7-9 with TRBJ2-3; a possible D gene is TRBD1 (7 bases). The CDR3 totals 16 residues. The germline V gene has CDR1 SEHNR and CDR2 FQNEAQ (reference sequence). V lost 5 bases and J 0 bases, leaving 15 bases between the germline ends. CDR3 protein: CASSTATGTSTDTQYF. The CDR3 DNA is TGTGCCAGCAGCACAGCGACAGGGACTAGCACAGATACGCAGTATTTT.

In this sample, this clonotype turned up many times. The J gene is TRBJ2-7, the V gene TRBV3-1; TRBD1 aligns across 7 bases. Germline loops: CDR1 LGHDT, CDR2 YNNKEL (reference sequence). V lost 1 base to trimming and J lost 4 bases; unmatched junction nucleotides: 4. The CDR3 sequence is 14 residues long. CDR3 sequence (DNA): TGTGCCAGCAGCCAAGTCGGGACAGCATACGAGCAGTACTTC. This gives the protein CASSQVGTAYEQYF.

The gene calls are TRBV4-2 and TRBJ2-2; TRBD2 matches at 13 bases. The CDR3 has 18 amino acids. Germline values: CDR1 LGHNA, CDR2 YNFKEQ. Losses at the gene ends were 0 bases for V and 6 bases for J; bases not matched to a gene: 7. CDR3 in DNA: TGTGCCAGCAGCCAAGAAGGCGGGACTAGCGGGGAACCCGGGGAGCTGTTTTTT. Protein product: CASSQEGGTSGEPGELFF.

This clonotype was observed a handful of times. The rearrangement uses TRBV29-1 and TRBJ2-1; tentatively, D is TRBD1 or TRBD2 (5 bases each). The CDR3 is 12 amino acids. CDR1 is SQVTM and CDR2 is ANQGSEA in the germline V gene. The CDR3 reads CSFGDVNNEQFF. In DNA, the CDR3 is TGCTCCTTCGGGGACGTGAACAATGAGCAGTTCTTC.

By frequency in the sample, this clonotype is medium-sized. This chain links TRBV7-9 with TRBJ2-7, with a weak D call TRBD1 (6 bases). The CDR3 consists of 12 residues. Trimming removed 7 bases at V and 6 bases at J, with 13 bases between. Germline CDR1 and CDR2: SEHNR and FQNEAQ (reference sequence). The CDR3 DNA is TGTGCCAGCAACACTGGGGGCCGCGAGCAGTACTTC. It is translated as CASNTGGREQYF. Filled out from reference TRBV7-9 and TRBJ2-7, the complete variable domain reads DTGVSQNPRHKITKRGQNVTFRCDPISEHNRLYWYRQTLGQGPEFLTYFQNEAQLEKSRLLSDRFSAERPKGSFSTLEIQRTEQGDSAMYLCASNTGGREQYFGPGTRLTVT.

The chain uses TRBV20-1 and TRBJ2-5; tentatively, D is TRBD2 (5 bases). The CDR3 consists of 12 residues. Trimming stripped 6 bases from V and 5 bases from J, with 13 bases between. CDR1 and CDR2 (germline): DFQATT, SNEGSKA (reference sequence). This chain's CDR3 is CSATPGGETQYF. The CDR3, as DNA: TGCAGTGCCACACCCGGCGGGGAGACCCAGTACTTC.

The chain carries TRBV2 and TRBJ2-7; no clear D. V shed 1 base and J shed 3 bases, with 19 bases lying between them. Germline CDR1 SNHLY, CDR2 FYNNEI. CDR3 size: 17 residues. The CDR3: CASSEGPSQLVLYEQYF. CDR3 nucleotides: TGTGCCAGCAGTGAAGGTCCCAGCCAGTTGGTACTCTACGAGCAGTACTTC.

The CDR3 is CASSQRMGEQFF. The CDR3, as DNA: TGTGCCAGCAGCCAGCGTATGGGTGAGCAGTTCTTC. The rearrangement links TRBV16 to TRBJ2-1; D is uncertain. Trimming left V 3 bases short and J 9 bases short, with 9 bases between. The CDR3 contains 12 residues. CDR1 is KGHSY, CDR2 FQNENV, per germline.

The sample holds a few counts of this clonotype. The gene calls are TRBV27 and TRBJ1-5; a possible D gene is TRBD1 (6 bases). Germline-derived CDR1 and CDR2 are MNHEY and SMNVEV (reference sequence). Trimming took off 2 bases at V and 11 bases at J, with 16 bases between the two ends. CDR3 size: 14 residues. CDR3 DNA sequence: TGTGCCAGCAGTTTAATTGGGGGCCTCGGGGCCCAGCATTTT. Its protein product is CASSLIGGLGAQHF.

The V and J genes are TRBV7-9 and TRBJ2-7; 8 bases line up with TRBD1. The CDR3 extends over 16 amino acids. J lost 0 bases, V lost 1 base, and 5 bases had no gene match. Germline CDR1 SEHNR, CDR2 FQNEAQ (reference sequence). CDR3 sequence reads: CASSLGTGGSSYEQYF. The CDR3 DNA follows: TGTGCCAGCAGCTTAGGAACAGGGGGATCCTCCTACGAGCAGTACTTC.

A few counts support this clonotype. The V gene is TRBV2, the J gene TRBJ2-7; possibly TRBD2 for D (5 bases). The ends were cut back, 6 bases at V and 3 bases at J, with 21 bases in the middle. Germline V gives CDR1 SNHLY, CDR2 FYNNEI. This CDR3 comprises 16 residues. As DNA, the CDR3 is TGTGCCAGCAGCAAAACCCGGCCTAGCCGGTTCTACGAGCAGTACTTC. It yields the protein CASSKTRPSRFYEQYF.

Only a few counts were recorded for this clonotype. CDR3: CASSWGAEQYF. The DNA for the CDR3 is TGTGCCAGCAGTTGGGGGGCGGAGCAGTACTTC. The rearrangement uses TRBV27 and TRBJ2-7; D may match TRBD1 or TRBD2 (6 bases each). CDR3 length: 11 amino acids. Trimming removed 4 bases at V and 7 bases at J, with 8 bases between. CDR1 and CDR2 (germline): MNHEY, SMNVEV (reference sequence).